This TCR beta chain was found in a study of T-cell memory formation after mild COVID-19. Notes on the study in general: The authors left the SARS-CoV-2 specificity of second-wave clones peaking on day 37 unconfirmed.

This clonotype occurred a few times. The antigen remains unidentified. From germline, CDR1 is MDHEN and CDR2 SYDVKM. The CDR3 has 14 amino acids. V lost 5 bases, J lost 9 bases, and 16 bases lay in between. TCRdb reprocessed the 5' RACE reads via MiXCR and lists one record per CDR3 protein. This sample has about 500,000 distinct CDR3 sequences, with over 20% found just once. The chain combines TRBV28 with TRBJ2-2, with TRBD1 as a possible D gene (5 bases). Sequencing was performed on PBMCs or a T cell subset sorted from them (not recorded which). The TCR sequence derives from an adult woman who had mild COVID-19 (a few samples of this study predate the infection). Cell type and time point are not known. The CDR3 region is CASSKGPDRRELFF. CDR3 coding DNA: TGTGCCAGCAGTAAGGGGCCTGATCGCCGGGAGCTGTTTTTT.